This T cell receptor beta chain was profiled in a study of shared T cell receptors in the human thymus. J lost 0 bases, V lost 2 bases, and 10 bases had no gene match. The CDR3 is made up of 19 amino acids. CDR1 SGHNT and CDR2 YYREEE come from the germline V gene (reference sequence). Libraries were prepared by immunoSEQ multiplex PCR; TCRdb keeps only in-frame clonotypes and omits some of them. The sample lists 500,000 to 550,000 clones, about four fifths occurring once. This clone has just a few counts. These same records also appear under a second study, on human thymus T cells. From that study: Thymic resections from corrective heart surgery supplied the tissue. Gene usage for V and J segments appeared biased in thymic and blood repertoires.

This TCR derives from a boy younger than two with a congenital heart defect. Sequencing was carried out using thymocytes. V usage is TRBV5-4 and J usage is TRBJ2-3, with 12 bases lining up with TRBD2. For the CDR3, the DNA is TGTGCCAGCAGCTTCAGGCTAGCGGGAGGGTCGTTTAGCACAGATACGCAGTATTTT. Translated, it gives CASSFRLAGGSFSTDTQYF.